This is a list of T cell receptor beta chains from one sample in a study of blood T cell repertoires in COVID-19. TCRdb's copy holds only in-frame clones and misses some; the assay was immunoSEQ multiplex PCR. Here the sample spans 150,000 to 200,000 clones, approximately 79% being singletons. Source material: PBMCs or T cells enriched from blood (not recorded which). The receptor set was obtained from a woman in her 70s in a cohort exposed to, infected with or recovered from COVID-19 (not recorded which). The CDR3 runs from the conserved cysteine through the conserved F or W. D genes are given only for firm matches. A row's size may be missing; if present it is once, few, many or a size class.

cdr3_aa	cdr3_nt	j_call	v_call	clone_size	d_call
CATGGLAETQYF	TGTGCCACCGGGGGACTAGCGGAGACCCAGTACTTC	TRBJ2-5	TRBV15	.	TRBD2
CASSPRQGMNTEAFF	TGCGCCAGCAGCCCCCGACAGGGGATGAACACTGAAGCTTTCTTT	TRBJ1-1	TRBV5-1	.	TRBD1
CASSLDRGVNTEAFF	TGCGCCAGCAGCTTGGATCGGGGGGTGAACACTGAAGCTTTCTTT	TRBJ1-1	TRBV5-1	.	.
CASSVRGMGTYNEQFF	TGTGCCAGCAGCGTCCGCGGGATGGGGACCTACAATGAGCAGTTCTTC	TRBJ2-1	TRBV9	.	.
CASSRTGESYNEQFF	TGTGCCAGCAGCCGGACAGGGGAATCATACAATGAGCAGTTCTTC	TRBJ2-1	TRBV27	.	TRBD1
CASSGLAGSDEQYF	TGCGCCAGCAGCGGTCTAGCGGGTTCTGACGAGCAGTACTTC	TRBJ2-7	TRBV5-1	.	TRBD2
CSALPYNEQFF	TGCAGTGCCCTACCATACAATGAGCAGTTCTTC	TRBJ2-1	TRBV20-1	few	.
CASSPDRSGTGELFF	TGTGCCAGCAGCCCTGATCGGTCGGGCACCGGGGAGCTGTTTTTT	TRBJ2-2	TRBV7-3	.	.
CATSRVGTNSNQPQHF	TGTGCCACCAGCAGAGTGGGGACAAATAGCAATCAGCCCCAGCATTTT	TRBJ1-5	TRBV15	.	.
CASSFRGSSYNEQFF	TGTGCCAGCAGCTTTCGGGGGAGCTCCTACAATGAGCAGTTCTTC	TRBJ2-1	TRBV5-5	few	.
CASSLSWTGLNYGYTF	TGTGCCAGCAGTTTATCTTGGACAGGACTAAACTATGGCTACACCTTC	TRBJ1-2	TRBV27	.	TRBD1
CASSSGGPLGGELFF	TGTGCCAGCAGTTCAGGGGGCCCATTGGGCGGGGAGCTGTTTTTT	TRBJ2-2	TRBV28	.	TRBD1
CASSTYTGAYGYTF	TGTGCCAGTAGTACCTATACAGGGGCCTATGGCTACACCTTC	TRBJ1-2	TRBV19	.	TRBD1
CASSGTGGSGANVLTF	TGTGCCAGCAGCGGGACAGGGGGCTCTGGGGCCAACGTCCTGACTTTC	TRBJ2-6	TRBV5-4	.	TRBD1
CASRTGRTEAFF	TGTGCCAGCAGGACAGGGAGGACTGAAGCTTTCTTT	TRBJ1-1	TRBV21-1	.	.
CASGLGSTGGTQETQYF	TGTGCTAGTGGTTTAGGTTCGACAGGGGGTACCCAAGAGACCCAGTACTTC	TRBJ2-5	TRBV12-5	.	TRBD1
CASSNGQFYEQYF	TGTGCCAGTAGTAACGGACAGTTTTACGAGCAGTACTTC	TRBJ2-7	TRBV19	.	.
CASSQGVAGATDTQYF	TGCGCCAGCAGCCAGGGAGTAGCGGGAGCCACAGATACGCAGTATTTT	TRBJ2-3	TRBV4-3	.	TRBD2
CASSPGPGRSPSGNTIYF	TGTGCCAGCAGTCCCGGCCCCGGCAGGTCGCCCTCTGGAAACACCATATATTTT	TRBJ1-3	TRBV6-6	.	.
CASSLAQGPLIETQYF	TGCGCCAGCAGCTTGGCCCAGGGGCCCCTAATAGAGACCCAGTACTTC	TRBJ2-5	TRBV5-1	.	.
CASSFSSGLYNEQFF	TGCGCCAGCAGCTTCTCTAGCGGGTTGTACAATGAGCAGTTCTTC	TRBJ2-1	TRBV5-1	.	TRBD2
CASSQTQGADGYTF	TGTGCCAGCTCGCAAACCCAGGGGGCTGACGGCTACACCTTC	TRBJ1-2	TRBV18	.	TRBD1
CASSWGLADAKNIQYF	TGCGCCAGCAGCTGGGGACTAGCGGACGCCAAAAACATTCAGTACTTC	TRBJ2-4	TRBV4-1	.	TRBD2
CASSPGSVPEKLFF	TGTGCCAGCAGTCCCGGGAGTGTACCTGAAAAACTGTTTTTT	TRBJ1-4	TRBV28	.	.
CASSSAGTEANYGYTF	TGTGCCAGCAGCTCGGCCGGGACTGAAGCTAACTATGGCTACACCTTC	TRBJ1-2	TRBV5-4	.	.
CASSSFPSGTSYNEQFF	TGCGCCAGCAGCTCTTTCCCCAGCGGTACCTCCTACAATGAGCAGTTCTTC	TRBJ2-1	TRBV5-1	.	.
CASSSSVYQETQYF	TGTGCCAGCAGTTCTAGCGTTTACCAAGAGACCCAGTACTTC	TRBJ2-5	TRBV28	.	.
CASSANRGGGLTQYF	TGTGCCAGTAGTGCAAACCGGGGGGGTGGGCTGACCCAGTACTTC	TRBJ2-5	TRBV19	.	TRBD2